One TCR beta chain is described in this entry. Antigen specificity is unknown. This specimen comes from a study of PD-1 blockade in classical Hodgkin lymphoma. General observations from the study: Complete responders matched newly diagnosed patients in baseline diversity.

Data came from immunoSEQ multiplex PCR; TCRdb stores just in-frame clones and leaves some out. The repertoire holds just under 100,000 clones, with 75% to 90% as singletons. Brentuximab vedotin exposure varied, and every patient relapsed after autologous stem cell transplantation. Germline loops: CDR1 LNHDA, CDR2 SQIVND (reference sequence). CDR3 length: 14 amino acids. V dropped 3 bases and J dropped 6 bases, with 15 bases sitting between them. V and J are TRBV19 and TRBJ2-7; D might be TRBD1 (5 bases). This clonotype originated in a human donor with classical Hodgkin lymphoma. This material consisted of peripheral blood mononuclear cells (PBMCs), taken at baseline. CDR3 residues: CASSIAAGLGEQYF. As DNA, the CDR3 is TGTGCCAGTAGTATTGCTGCAGGGCTCGGCGAGCAGTACTTC.